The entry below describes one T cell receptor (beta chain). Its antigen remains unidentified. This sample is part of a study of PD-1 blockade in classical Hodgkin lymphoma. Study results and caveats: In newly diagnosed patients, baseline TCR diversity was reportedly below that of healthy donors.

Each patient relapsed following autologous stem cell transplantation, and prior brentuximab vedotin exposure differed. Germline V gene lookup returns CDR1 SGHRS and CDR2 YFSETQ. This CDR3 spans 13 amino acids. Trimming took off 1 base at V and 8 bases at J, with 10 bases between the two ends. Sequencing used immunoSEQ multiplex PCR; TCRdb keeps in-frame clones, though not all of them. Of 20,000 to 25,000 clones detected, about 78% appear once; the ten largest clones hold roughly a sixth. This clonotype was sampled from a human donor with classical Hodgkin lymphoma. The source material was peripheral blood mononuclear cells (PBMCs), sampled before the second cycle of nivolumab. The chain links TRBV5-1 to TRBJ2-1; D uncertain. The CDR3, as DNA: TGCGCCAGCAGCTTGCTAGTGAACGATGAGCAGTTCTTC. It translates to CASSLLVNDEQFF.